This T cell receptor beta chain derives from a study of CD8 T cells in Susac syndrome. The CDR3 consists of 17 residues. Deletions cut 6 bases from V and 0 bases from J, with 21 bases between. Germline V CDR1 and CDR2: SGHTA, FQGNSA. Reverse transcription of roughly 0.5 to 1 ug RNA was carried out with random hexamers. TCRdb re-called the immunoSEQ multiplex PCR reads through MiXCR, storing one row per CDR3 protein. Here the sample spans about 300,000 distinct CDR3 sequences, about 82% being singletons. The chain recombines TRBV7-2 with TRBJ2-7; either TRBD1 or TRBD2 may supply D (6 bases each). This sequence was found in a human donor with multiple sclerosis. The sequencing sample was made of CD8+ T cells from PBMCs. DNA for the CDR3: TGTGCCAGCAGTTTTCCAAAAGAGGGGGACTTCTCCTACGAGCAGTACTTC. Encoded protein: CASSFPKEGDFSYEQYF.